This is a list of T cell receptor beta chains from one sample in a study of T cells in Graves' hyperthyroidism and ophthalmopathy. TCRdb reprocessed the multiplex PCR reads with MiXCR, giving one entry per CDR3 protein. The sample lists about 96,000 distinct CDR3 sequences; around 50% were seen once. The sample taken for sequencing was blood. The source is a woman aged 35 to 49 with Graves' hyperthyroidism. Both conserved end residues are part of each CDR3. A D gene is named only where the DNA matches it firmly. The size entry is marked missing in some rows and otherwise reads once, few, many or a size class.

D	V	size	J	DNA	CDR3
NA	TRBV5-1	NA	TRBJ2-6	TGCGCCAGCAGCTTGAACGGGAGGGCCAACGTCCTGACTTTC	CASSLNGRANVLTF
TRBD1	TRBV7-2	many	TRBJ2-7	TGTGCCAGCAGCCCCTGGCCCGGGACAGGGGGACTCGAGCAGTACTTC	CASSPWPGTGGLEQYF
TRBD1	TRBV19	medium-sized	TRBJ2-7	TGTGCCAGTAGTCGTGCGGGACAGGGTGATTACGAGCAGTACTTC	CASSRAGQGDYEQYF
NA	TRBV7-8	many	TRBJ2-2	TGTGCCAGCAGCTTAGTTCTAGCCAACACCGGGGAGCTGTTTTTT	CASSLVLANTGELFF
NA	TRBV5-1	many	TRBJ1-1	TGCGCCAGCAGCTTGGTGGTGGGGGGGACTGAAGCTTTCTTT	CASSLVVGGTEAFF
TRBD2	TRBV6-5	few	TRBJ2-5	TGTGCCAGCAGTTACAACTTGTTAGCGGGAGTCAGGGAGACCCAGTACTTC	CASSYNLLAGVRETQYF
TRBD2	TRBV5-6	once	TRBJ2-5	TGTGCCAGCAGCTCTTTAGCGGGAGTTAGACAAGAGACCCAGTACTTC	CASSSLAGVRQETQYF
NA	TRBV20-1	many	TRBJ1-5	TGCAGTGCTAGAGATCAGTGGGTTCAGCCCCAGCATTTT	CSARDQWVQPQHF
NA	TRBV7-3	NA	TRBJ1-4	TGTGCCAGCAGCAACCTTGGGGATGAAGAAAAACCGTTTTTT	CASSNLGDEEKPFF
NA	TRBV15	NA	TRBJ1-2	TGTGCCACCAGCAGTTTATCCAGGTTCCATGGCTACACCTTC	CATSSLSRFHGYTF
NA	TRBV6-1	many	TRBJ2-5	TGTGCCAGCAGTGAAAGGGCAGATCCCCAAGAGACCCAGTACTTC	CASSERADPQETQYF
NA	TRBV10-2	many	TRBJ2-2	TGCGCCAGCAGTGTCGTCGACAGCACCGGGGAGCTGTTTTTT	CASSVVDSTGELFF
NA	TRBV7-2	few	TRBJ2-3	TGTGCCAGCAGCTTAGCGCGGCGGCCGAACACAGATACGCAGTGTTTT	CASSLARRPNTDTQCF
TRBD2	TRBV7-2	many	TRBJ2-6	TGTGCCAGCAGCTGGACTAGCGGAATCTCTGGGGCCAACGTCCTGACTTTC	CASSWTSGISGANVLTF
NA	TRBV5-1	many	TRBJ1-3	TGCGCCAGCAGCTTGGAGATGGGGCTCGATACTGGAAACACCATATATTTT	CASSLEMGLDTGNTIYF
TRBD1	TRBV7-8	many	TRBJ2-7	TGTGCCAGCAGCTCTCACGAGAGGACAGGGACCTACGAGCAGTACTTC	CASSSHERTGTYEQYF
NA	TRBV2	NA	TRBJ1-1	TGTGCCAGCAGTGATTCGGGGGGAAACACTGAAGCTTTCTTT	CASSDSGGNTEAFF
NA	TRBV29-1	NA	TRBJ2-6	TGCAGCGTTGAAGTTGGGACGGCTAACGTCCTGACTTTC	CSVEVGTANVLTF
NA	TRBV7-2	few	TRBJ1-2	TGTGCCAGCAGCTTGCCCCAGGGGCCTCCGGAGGGCTACACCTTC	CASSLPQGPPEGYTF
TRBD1	TRBV6-5	many	TRBJ1-1	TGTGCCACCTGGGACAGGGTTGGCACTGAAGCTTTCTTT	CATWDRVGTEAFF
NA	TRBV5-1	NA	TRBJ1-2	TGCGCCAGCAGCTTTGGCGGGGCAGGGACATATGGCTACACCTTC	CASSFGGAGTYGYTF
NA	TRBV30	many	TRBJ1-2	TGTGCCGGAGGAAAGTCGGGCTATGGCTACACCTTC	CAGGKSGYGYTF
NA	TRBV20-1	many	TRBJ2-5	TGCAGTGCTAGCCCAGCGGGCAGCCAAGAGACCCAGTACTTC	CSASPAGSQETQYF
TRBD2	TRBV7-8	many	TRBJ2-5	TGTGCCAGCAGGCTAGCGGGAGGGTCAGAGACCCAGTACTTC	CASRLAGGSETQYF
NA	TRBV11-1	large	TRBJ2-6	TGTGCCAGCAGCTTGGAACGCTCTGGGGCCAACGTCCTGACTTTC	CASSLERSGANVLTF
NA	TRBV10-3	NA	TRBJ2-2	NA	CATAESGANVLTFGAAGELFF
NA	TRBV7-9	NA	TRBJ2-5	TGTGCCAGCAGCGATAGGGGTGGGGAGACCCAGTACTTC	CASSDRGGETQYF
NA	TRBV20-1	NA	TRBJ2-3	TGCAGTGCTCAGGACGGCGGGTCCACCGCAGATACGCAGTATTTT	CSAQDGGSTADTQYF
NA	TRBV14	NA	TRBJ2-6	TGTGCCAGCAGCCCGTCACGGCGCCTGACTTTC	CASSPSRRLTF
NA	TRBV15	many	TRBJ1-1	TGTGCCACCAGCGCACAGGGCCAGAACACTGAAGCTTTCTTT	CATSAQGQNTEAFF
NA	TRBV20-1	few	TRBJ2-5	TGCAGTGCTAGGGCAGGGGAGACCCAGTACTTC	CSARAGETQYF
NA	TRBV2	many	TRBJ1-6	TGTGCCAGCAGCGGGCTACAGGTTTCCTATAATTCACCCCTCCACTTT	CASSGLQVSYNSPLHF
TRBD2	TRBV6-1	few	TRBJ2-3	TGTGCCAGCACCGGACTAGCGGGAGACGCAGATACGCAGTATTTT	CASTGLAGDADTQYF
NA	TRBV6-9	many	TRBJ2-3	TGTGCCAGCAGTTATTCTGGGAGTTCAGATACGCAGTATTTT	CASSYSGSSDTQYF
TRBD2	TRBV6-6	many	TRBJ2-2	TGTGCCAGCAGGTCTAGCGGGAGGGGCGCCGGGGAGCTGTTTTTT	CASRSSGRGAGELFF
NA	TRBV20-1	many	TRBJ2-5	TGCAGTGCTAATGGACACATACAAGAGACCCAGTACTTC	CSANGHIQETQYF